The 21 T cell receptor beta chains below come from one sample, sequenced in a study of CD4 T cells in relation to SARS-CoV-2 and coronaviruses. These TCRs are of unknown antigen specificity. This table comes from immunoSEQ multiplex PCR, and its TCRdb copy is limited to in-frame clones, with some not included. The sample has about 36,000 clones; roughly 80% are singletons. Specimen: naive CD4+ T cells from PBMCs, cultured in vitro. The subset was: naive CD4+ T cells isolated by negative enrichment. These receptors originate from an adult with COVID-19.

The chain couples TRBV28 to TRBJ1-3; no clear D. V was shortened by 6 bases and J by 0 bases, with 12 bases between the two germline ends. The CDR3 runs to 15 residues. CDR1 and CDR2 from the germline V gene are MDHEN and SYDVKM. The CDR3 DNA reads TGTGCCAGCAGCCCGGTGCGGCCCTCTGGAAACACCATATATTTT. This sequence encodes CASSPVRPSGNTIYF.

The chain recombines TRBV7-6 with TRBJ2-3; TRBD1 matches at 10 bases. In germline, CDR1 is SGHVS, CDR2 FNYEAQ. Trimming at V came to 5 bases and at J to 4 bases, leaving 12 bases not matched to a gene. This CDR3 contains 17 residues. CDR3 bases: TGTGCCAGCAGCCATATTCTAGGGGGACAGGGGCCAGATACGCAGTATTTT. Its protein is CASSHILGGQGPDTQYF.

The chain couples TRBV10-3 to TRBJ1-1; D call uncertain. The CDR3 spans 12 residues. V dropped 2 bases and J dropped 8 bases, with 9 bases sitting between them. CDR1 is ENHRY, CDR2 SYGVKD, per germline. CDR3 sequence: CAISERAQEAFF. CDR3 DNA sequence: TGTGCCATCAGTGAGAGGGCGCAGGAAGCTTTCTTT.

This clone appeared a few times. The CDR3 sequence: CASSQGTGGRNSPLHF. The CDR3 DNA sequence: TGTGCCAGCAGCCAAGGGACAGGGGGCCGGAATTCACCCCTCCACTTT. The gene calls are TRBV3-1 (or the pseudogene TRBV3-2) and TRBJ1-6; 11 nucleotides line up with TRBD1. The CDR3 consists of 16 residues. V was clipped by 1 base and J by 7 bases; unmatched bases: 3. Germline assignment: CDR1 LGHDT and CDR2 YNNKEL (reference sequence).

The CDR3 DNA follows: TGTGCCAGCAGCCCGAGGACGAGGACTGAAGCTTTCTTT. Its protein product is CASSPRTRTEAFF. The chain is built from TRBV9 and TRBJ1-1, with D unclear. The V gene lost 4 bases and the J gene lost 5 bases, with 12 bases spanning the gap. The CDR3 contains 13 residues. Germline V gene lookup returns CDR1 SGDLS and CDR2 YYNGEE.

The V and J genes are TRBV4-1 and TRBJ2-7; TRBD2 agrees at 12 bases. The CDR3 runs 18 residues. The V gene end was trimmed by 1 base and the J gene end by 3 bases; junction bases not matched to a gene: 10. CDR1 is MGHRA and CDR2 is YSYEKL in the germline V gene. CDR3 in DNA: TGCGCCAGCAGCCAAGTTTTCTTGACTAGCGGGAGCGTCTACGAGCAGTACTTC. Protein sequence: CASSQVFLTSGSVYEQYF.

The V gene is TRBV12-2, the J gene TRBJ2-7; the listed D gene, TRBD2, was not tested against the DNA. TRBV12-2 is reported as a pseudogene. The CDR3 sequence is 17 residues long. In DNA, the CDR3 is TGTGCAAGTCGCCCTCCGACCTCGACTAGCCCTACCTACGAGCAGTACTTC. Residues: CASRPPTSTSPTYEQYF.

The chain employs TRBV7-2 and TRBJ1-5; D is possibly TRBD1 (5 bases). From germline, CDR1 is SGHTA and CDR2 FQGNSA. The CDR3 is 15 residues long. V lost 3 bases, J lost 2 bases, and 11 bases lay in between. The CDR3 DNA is TGTGCCAGCAGCTTTGAGGGGTTAGGCAATCAGCCCCAGCATTTT. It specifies CASSFEGLGNQPQHF.

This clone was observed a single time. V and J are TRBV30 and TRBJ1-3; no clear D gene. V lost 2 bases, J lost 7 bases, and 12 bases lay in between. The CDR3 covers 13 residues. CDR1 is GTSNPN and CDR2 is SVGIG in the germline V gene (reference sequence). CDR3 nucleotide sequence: TGTGCCTGGAGTCTCGGCTACGGGAACACCATATATTTT. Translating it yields CAWSLGYGNTIYF.

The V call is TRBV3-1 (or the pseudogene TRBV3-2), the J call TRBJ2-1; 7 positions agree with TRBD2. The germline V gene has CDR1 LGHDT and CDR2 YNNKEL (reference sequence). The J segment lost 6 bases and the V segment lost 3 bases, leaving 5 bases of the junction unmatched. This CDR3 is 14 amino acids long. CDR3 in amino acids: CASSQTSRGNEQFF. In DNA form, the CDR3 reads TGTGCCAGCAGCCAGACTAGCAGAGGCAATGAGCAGTTCTTC.

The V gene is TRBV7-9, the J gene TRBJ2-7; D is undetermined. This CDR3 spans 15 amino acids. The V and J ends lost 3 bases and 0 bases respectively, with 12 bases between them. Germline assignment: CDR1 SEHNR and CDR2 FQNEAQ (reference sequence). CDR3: CASSFQAGSSYEQYF. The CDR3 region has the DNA TGTGCCAGCAGCTTTCAAGCAGGATCCTCCTACGAGCAGTACTTC.

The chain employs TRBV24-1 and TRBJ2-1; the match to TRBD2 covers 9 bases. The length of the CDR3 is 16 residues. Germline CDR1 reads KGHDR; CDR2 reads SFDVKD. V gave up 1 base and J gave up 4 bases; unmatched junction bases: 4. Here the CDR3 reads CATSDFPSGTYNEQFF. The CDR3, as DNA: TGTGCCACCAGTGATTTCCCTAGCGGGACATACAATGAGCAGTTCTTC.

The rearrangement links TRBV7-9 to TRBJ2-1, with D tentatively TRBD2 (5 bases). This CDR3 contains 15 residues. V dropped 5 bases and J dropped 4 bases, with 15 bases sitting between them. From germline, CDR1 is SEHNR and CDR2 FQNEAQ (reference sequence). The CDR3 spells CASSQPLRRYNEQFF. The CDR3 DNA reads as TGTGCCAGCAGCCAGCCCCTTAGGAGGTACAATGAGCAGTTCTTC.

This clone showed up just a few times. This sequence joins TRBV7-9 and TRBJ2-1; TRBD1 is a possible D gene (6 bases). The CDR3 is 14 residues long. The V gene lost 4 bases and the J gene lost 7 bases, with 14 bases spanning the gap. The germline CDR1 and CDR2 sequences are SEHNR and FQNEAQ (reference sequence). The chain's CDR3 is CASSSRQARNEQFF. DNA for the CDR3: TGTGCCAGCAGCTCCCGACAGGCTAGGAATGAGCAGTTCTTC.

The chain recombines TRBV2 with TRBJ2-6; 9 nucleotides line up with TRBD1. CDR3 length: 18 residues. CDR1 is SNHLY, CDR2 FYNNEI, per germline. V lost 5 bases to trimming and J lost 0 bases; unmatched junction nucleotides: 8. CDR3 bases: TGTGCCAGCAGTAAAGACAGGGGGAATTTCTCTGGGGCCAACGTCCTGACTTTC. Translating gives CASSKDRGNFSGANVLTF.

CDR3 DNA sequence: TGCAGCGTTACGGGACACCTCTCCTACGAGCAGTACTTC. The encoded protein is CSVTGHLSYEQYF. The chain carries TRBV29-1 and TRBJ2-7; maybe TRBD1 (6 bases). The germline V gene has CDR1 SQVTM and CDR2 ANQGSEA. The V and J ends lost 5 bases and 0 bases respectively, with 11 bases between them. The CDR3 sequence is 13 residues long.

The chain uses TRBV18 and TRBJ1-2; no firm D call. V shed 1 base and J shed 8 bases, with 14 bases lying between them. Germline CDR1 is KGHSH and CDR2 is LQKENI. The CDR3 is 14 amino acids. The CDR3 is CASSPLSLSDGYTF. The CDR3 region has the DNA TGTGCCAGCTCACCACTCAGCCTTTCTGACGGCTACACCTTC.

CDR3 coding DNA: TGCAGTGCTAGTAAGGCGACCCGGAATAACAATGAGCAGTTCTTC. This codes for CSASKATRNNNEQFF. The chain carries TRBV20-1 and TRBJ2-1, with unresolved D. The V and J ends lost 3 bases and 5 bases respectively, with 17 bases between them. CDR3 length equals 15 residues. Germline assignment: CDR1 DFQATT and CDR2 SNEGSKA (reference sequence).

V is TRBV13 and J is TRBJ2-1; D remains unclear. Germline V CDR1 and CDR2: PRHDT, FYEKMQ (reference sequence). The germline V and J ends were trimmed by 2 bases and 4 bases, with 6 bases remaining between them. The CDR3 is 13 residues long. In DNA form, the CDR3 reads TGTGCCAGCAGCTTAAACAGTTACAATGAGCAGTTCTTC. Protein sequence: CASSLNSYNEQFF.

As DNA, the CDR3 is TGTGCCAGCAGCTTAGTTGCGGCGAACACCGGGGAGCTGTTTTTT. Translating it yields CASSLVAANTGELFF. The J gene is TRBJ2-2, the V gene TRBV7-6; no clear D gene. The CDR3 is 15 amino acids. Per germline, CDR1 SGHVS and CDR2 FNYEAQ. Trimming removed 1 base from V and 0 bases from J, with 6 bases in between.

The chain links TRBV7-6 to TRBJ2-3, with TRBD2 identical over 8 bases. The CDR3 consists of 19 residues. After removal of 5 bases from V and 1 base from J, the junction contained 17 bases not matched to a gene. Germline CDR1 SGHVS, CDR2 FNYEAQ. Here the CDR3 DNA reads TGTGCCAGCAGCCTAACCCCGCCTAGCCTAGCGGGCGGCACAGATACGCAGTATTTT. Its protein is CASSLTPPSLAGGTDTQYF.